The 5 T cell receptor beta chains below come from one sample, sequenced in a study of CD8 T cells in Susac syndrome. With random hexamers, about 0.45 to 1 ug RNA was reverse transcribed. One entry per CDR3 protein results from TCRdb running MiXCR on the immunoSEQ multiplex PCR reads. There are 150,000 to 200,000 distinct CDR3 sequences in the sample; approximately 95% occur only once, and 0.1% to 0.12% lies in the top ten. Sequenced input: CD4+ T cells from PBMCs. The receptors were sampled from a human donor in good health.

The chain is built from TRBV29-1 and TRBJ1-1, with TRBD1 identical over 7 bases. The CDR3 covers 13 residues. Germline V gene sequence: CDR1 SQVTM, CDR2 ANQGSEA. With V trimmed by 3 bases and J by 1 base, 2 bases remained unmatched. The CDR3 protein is CSVDPGGNTEAFF. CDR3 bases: TGCAGCGTTGACCCAGGGGGGAACACTGAAGCTTTCTTT.

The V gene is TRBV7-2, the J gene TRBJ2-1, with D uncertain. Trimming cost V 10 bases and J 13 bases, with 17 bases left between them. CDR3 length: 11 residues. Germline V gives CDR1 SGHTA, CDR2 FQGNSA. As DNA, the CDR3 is TGTGCCATTCCTTCGGCCTACGGTCAGTTCTTC. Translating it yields CAIPSAYGQFF.

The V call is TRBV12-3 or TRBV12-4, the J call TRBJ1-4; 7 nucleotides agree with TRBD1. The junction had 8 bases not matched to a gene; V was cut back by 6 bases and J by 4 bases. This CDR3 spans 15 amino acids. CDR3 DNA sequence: TGTGCCAGCAGCCCAGGGGGGCCCCTTAATGAAAAACTGTTTTTT. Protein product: CASSPGGPLNEKLFF.

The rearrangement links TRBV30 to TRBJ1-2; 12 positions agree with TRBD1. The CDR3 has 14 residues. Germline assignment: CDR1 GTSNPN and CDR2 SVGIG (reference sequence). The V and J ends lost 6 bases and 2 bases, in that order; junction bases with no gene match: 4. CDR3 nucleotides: TGTGCCTGTGCCGGGACAGGGGGCAACTATGGCTACACCTTC. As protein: CACAGTGGNYGYTF.

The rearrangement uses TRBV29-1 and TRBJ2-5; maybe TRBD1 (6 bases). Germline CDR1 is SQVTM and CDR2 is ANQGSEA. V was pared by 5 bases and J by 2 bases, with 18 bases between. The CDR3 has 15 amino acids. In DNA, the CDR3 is TGCAGCGTTCGGAATTTCAGGGGTTATCAAGAGACCCAGTACTTC. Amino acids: CSVRNFRGYQETQYF.